The following is a T cell receptor beta chain sequence with its context. The data originate from a study of shared clonotypes between healthy human individuals. Germline loops: CDR1 MNHNS, CDR2 SASEGT. The V gene end was trimmed by 2 bases and the J gene end by 4 bases; junction bases not matched to a gene: 5. This CDR3 has 15 residues. The repertoire was sequenced with immunoSEQ multiplex PCR; TCRdb's copy has only in-frame clones and lacks some. The repertoire holds 2 million to 2.5 million clones, with approximately 96% as singletons. This TCR came from a man between 18 and 29 years old in good health. V usage is TRBV6-1 and J usage is TRBJ2-5, with 9 nucleotides matching TRBD2. The sample consisted of naive CD4+ T cells sorted from blood. Subset here: CD45RA+ positively selected. The CDR3 DNA is TGTGCCAGCAGTGAAATGGGGCGGGAGGGAGAGACCCAGTACTTC. Translation: CASSEMGREGETQYF.